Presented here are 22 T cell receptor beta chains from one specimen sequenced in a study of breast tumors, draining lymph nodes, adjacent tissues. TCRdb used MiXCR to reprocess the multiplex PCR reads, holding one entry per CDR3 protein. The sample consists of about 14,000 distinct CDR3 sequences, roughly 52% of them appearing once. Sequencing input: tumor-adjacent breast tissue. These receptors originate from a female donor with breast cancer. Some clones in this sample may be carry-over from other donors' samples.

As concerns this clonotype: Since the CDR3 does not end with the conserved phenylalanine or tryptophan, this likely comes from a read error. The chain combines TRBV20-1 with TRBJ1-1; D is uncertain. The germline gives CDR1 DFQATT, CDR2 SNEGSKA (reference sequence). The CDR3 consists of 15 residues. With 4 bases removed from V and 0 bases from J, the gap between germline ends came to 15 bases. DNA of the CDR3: TGCAGTGCTACTACTGTCCTAGAGATGAACACTGAAGCTTTCTCT. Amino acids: CSATTVLEMNTEAFS.

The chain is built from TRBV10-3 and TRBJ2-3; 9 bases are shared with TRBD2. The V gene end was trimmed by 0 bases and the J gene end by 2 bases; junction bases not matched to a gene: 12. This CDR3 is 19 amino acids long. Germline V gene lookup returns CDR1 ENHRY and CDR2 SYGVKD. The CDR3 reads CAISESKESSGRHTDTQYF. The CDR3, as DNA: TGTGCCATCAGTGAGTCGAAGGAATCCAGCGGGAGGCACACAGATACGCAGTATTTT.

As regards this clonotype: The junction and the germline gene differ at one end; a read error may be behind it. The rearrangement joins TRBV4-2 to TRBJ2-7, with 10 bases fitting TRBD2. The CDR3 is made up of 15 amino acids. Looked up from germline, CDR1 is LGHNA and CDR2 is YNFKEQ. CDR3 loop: CAGSQEAGGPSEQYF. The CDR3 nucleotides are TGTGCCGGCAGCCAAGAAGCGGGAGGGCCGAGTGAGCAGTACTTC.

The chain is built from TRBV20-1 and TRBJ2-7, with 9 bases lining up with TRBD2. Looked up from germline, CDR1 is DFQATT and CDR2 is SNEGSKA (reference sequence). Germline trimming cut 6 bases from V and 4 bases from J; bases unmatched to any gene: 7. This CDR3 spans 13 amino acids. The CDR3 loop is CSAISGRGYEQYF. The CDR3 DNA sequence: TGCAGTGCGATTAGCGGGAGAGGATACGAGCAGTACTTC.

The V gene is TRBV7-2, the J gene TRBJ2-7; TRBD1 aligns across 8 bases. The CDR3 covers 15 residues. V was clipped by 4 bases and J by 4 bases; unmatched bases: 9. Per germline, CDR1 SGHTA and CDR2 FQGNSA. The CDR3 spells CASSSPRTGQYEQYF. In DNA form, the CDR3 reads TGTGCCAGCAGCTCCCCCCGGACAGGGCAATACGAGCAGTACTTC.

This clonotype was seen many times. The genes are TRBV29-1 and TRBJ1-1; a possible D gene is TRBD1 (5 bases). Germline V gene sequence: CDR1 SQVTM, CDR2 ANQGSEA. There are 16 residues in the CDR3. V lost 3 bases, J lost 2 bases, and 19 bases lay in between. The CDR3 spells CSVDLWANGANTEAFF. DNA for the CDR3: TGCAGCGTTGATTTATGGGCTAATGGGGCCAACACTGAAGCTTTCTTT.

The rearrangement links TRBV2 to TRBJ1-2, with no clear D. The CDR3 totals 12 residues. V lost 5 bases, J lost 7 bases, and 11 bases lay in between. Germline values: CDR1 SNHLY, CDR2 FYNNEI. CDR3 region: CASSSDGSGYTF. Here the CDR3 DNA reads TGTGCCAGCAGTTCGGATGGGAGTGGCTACACCTTC. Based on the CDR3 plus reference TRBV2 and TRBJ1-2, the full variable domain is EPEVTQTPSHQVTQMGQEVILRCVPISNHLYFYWYRQILGQKVEFLVSFYNNEISEKSEIFDDQFSVERPDGSNFTLKIRSTKLEDSAMYFCASSSDGSGYTFGSGTRLTVV.

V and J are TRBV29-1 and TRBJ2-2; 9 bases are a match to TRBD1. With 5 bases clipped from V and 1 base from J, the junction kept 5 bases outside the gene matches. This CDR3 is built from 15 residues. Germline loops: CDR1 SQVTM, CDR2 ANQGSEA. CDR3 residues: CSVSLGQGNTGELFF. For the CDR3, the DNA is TGCAGCGTTTCCCTGGGACAGGGGAACACCGGGGAGCTGTTTTTT.

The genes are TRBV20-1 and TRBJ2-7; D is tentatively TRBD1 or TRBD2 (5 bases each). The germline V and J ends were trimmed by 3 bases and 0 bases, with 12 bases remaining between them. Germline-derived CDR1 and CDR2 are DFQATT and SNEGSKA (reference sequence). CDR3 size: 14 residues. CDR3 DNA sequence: TGCAGTGCTAGGAAACGGGGACGCTCCTACGAGCAGTACTTC. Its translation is CSARKRGRSYEQYF.

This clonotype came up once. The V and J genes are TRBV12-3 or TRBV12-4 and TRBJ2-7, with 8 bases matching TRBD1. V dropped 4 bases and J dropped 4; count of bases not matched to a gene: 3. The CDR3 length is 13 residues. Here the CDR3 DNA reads TGTGCCAGCAGTTACCGACAGGGGTACGAGCAGTACTTC. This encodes CASSYRQGYEQYF.

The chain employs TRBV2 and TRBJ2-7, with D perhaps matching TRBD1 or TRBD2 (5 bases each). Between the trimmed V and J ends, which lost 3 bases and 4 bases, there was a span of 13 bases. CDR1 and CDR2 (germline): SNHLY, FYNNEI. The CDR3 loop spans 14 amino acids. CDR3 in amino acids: CASSDQGPTYEQYF. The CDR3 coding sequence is TGTGCCAGCAGTGATCAGGGACCGACTTACGAGCAGTACTTC.

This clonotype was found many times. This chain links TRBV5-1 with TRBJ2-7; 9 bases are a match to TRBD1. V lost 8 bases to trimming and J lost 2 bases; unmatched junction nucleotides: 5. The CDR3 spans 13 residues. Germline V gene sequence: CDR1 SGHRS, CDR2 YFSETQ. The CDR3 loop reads CASTTGGTYEQYF. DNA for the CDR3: TGCGCCAGTACGACAGGGGGTACCTACGAGCAGTACTTC.

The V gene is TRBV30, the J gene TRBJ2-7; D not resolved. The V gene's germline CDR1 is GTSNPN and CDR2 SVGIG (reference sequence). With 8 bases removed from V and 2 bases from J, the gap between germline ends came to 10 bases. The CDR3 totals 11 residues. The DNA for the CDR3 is TGTGCCCGCTCGGACGCCTACGAGCAGTACTTC. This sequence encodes CARSDAYEQYF.

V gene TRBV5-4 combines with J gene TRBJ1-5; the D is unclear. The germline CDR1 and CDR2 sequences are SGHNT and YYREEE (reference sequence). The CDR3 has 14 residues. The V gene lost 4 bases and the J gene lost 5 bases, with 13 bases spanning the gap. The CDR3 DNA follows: TGTGCCAGCAGCCCCGGGGTTAATCATCAGCCCCAGCATTTT. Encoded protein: CASSPGVNHQPQHF.

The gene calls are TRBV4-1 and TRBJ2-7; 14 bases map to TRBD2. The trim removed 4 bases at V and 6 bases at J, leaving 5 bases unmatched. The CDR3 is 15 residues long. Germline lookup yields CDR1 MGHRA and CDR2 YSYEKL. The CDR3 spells CASSRLAGGPGEQYF. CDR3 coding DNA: TGCGCCAGCAGCCGACTAGCGGGAGGGCCGGGCGAGCAGTACTTC.

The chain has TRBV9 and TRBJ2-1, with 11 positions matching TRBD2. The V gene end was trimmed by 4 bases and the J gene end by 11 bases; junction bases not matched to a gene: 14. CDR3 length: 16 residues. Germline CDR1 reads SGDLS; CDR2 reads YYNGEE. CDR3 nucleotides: TGTGCCAGCAGCCCGTCCGGGACTAGCGGATCTCAAAAGCAGTTCTTC. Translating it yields CASSPSGTSGSQKQFF.

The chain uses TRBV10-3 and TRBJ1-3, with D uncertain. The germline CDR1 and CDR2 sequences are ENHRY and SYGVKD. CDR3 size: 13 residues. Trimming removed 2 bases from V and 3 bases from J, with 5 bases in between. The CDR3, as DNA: TGTGCCATCAGTGAGGGGTTTGGAAACACCATATATTTT. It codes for CAISEGFGNTIYF.

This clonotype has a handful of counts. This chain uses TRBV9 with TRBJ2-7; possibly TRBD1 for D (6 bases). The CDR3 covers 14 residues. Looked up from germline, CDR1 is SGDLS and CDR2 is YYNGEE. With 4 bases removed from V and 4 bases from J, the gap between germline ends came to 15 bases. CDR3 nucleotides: TGTGCCAGCAGCTTGAGATGGGACAAATACGAGCAGTACTTC. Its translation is CASSLRWDKYEQYF.

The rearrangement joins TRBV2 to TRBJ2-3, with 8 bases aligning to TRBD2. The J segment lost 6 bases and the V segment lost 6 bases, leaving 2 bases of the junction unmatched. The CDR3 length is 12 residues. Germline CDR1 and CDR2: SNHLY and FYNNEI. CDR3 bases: TGTGCCAGCAGGACTAGCGCGGATACGCAGTATTTT. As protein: CASRTSADTQYF. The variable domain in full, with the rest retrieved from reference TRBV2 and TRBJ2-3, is EPEVTQTPSHQVTQMGQEVILRCVPISNHLYFYWYRQILGQKVEFLVSFYNNEISEKSEIFDDQFSVERPDGSNFTLKIRSTKLEDSAMYFCASRTSADTQYFGPGTRLTVL.

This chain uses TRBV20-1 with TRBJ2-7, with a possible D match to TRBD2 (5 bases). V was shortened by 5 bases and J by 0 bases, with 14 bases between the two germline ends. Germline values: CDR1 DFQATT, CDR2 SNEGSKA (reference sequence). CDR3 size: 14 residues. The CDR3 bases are TGCAGTGCTCTCCTAGCCCCGGGCTCCTACGAGCAGTACTTC. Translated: CSALLAPGSYEQYF.

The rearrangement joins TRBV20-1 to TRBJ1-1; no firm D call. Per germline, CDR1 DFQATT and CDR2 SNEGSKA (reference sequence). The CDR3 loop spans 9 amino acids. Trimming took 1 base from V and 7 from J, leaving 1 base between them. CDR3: CSARVEAFF. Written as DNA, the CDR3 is TGCAGTGCTAGAGTTGAAGCTTTCTTT.

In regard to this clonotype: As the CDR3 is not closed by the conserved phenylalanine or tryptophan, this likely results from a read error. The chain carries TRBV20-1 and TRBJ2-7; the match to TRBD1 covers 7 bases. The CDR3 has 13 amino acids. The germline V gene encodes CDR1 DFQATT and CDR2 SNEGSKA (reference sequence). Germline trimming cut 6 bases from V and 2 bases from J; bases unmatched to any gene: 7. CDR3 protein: CSAPGQMPYEQYS. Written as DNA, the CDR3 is TGCAGTGCGCCGGGACAGATGCCCTACGAGCAGTACTCC.